This TCR beta chain comes out of a study of blood T cell repertoires in COVID-19 (dated by TCRdb to 2019 to 2021). Background for the entire study: Samples covering the acute and convalescent phases of COVID-19 were provided by collaborators in the United States, Italy and Spain. Deeply sampled blood TCRbeta repertoires from subjects exposed to, actively infected with, or recovered from COVID-19 were included in the dataset. The sample metadata nearly always contained a de-identified subject ID, COVID-19 status, age in years and sex. A freely available public database, intended as a resource for researchers studying the immune response to SARS-CoV-2, is where the repertoires were released. The samples were drawn from the first 160 participants of the ongoing ImmuneRACE study and from 950 to 1,500 subjects provided by 6 global collaborators. The prospective study material was composed of cDNA or gDNA derived from T cells, B-cell-depleted T cells, or PBMCs. Where HLA class I and class II types were available, the types were taken from metadata supplied by the sample provider, not from assay-based typing.

A word on this clone: The antigen this receptor binds is unknown. No per-base quality is available; no much larger clone lies one base away.

The study at large found these results: Clinical and demographic metadata were provided uncurated, with the amount varying by source and participant.

TCRbeta CDR3 regions were amplified from genomic DNA using the immunoSEQ Assay, a bias-controlled multiplex PCR. As for the original processing: The number of nucleated cells in each sample was estimated from the amplification of reference gene primers within the assay. To quantify the absolute abundance of each unique TCRbeta CDR3 rearrangement, sequence reads were collapsed and filtered. For each sample, productive Simpson clonality was calculated as the square root of Simpson's diversity index over productive rearrangements. Not all clones reach the TCRdb copy of this immuneACCESS table, which keeps in-frame sequences only. Checked studies attribute under half of the gap to unresolved V genes and leave the rest unexplained. The DNA was the basis for D and trimming; V, J and clone size are from that table. The sample contains around 70,000 clones, roughly three quarters of them found a single time. 20% to 25% of the sample is held by the ten biggest clonotypes.

The collaborating institutions used their own protocols to collect whole blood in K2EDTA tubes. For TCRbeta analysis, collaborators shipped samples as frozen whole blood, isolated PBMCs, or DNA extracted from either of those sample types. CDR1 and CDR2 (MDHEN, SYDVKM) derive from the germline V gene. Germline trimming: 5 bases from V, 2 bases from J; junction bases outside gene matches: 9. The CDR3, cysteine through phenylalanine, is 17 amino acids long. Here the CDR3 DNA is all that survives: 51 bases in frame from base 1. Sequenced sample: peripheral blood. Recombination linked TRBV28 to TRBJ1-2, with 12 central nucleotides matching TRBD1. The receptor comes from a man between 65 and 85 years old with acute or convalescent COVID-19. CDR3 protein: CASSPSGTGGVNYGYTF. Read as DNA, the sequence is TGTGCCAGCAGTCCTTCCGGGACAGGGGGCGTCAACTATGGCTACACCTTC.